These 20 T cell receptor beta chains originate from one sample sequenced in a study of T cell changes during pregnancy in multiple sclerosis. The data were produced by immunoSEQ multiplex PCR, yet TCRdb's version contains in-frame clones alone and is incomplete. This table holds 60,000 to 95,000 clones, about 89% found once. The sequencing here drew on CD4+ T cells from peripheral blood mononuclear cells, taken before pregnancy. These receptors came from a female donor with multiple sclerosis, enrolled in a pregnancy study.

The V call is TRBV28, the J call TRBJ2-1; a weak D match, TRBD2 (8 bases). V lost 8 bases, J lost 8 bases, and 37 bases lay in between. Germline CDR1 MDHEN, CDR2 SYDVKM. The CDR3 spans 20 residues. This CDR3 is CASSYFGRGRFGGSGDEQFF. CDR3 nucleotides: TGTGCCAGCTCTTATTTCGGGAGGGGGCGGTTTGGGGGGAGCGGTGATGAGCAGTTCTTC.

This chain links TRBV4-1 with TRBJ1-6; TRBD1 aligns across 7 bases. The length of the CDR3 is 19 residues. Germline-derived CDR1 and CDR2 are MGHRA and YSYEKL. V shed 0 bases and J 5 bases; nucleotides not matched to a gene: 13. CDR3 bases: TGCGCCAGCAGCCAAGAGCGTTGGGTCGGCGACAGGGATAATTCACCCCTCCACTTT. Its protein product is CASSQERWVGDRDNSPLHF.

The rearrangement uses TRBV9 and TRBJ2-5; D remains unclear. This CDR3 comprises 14 residues. With 0 bases removed from V and 0 bases from J, the gap between germline ends came to 6 bases. CDR1 is SGDLS and CDR2 is YYNGEE in the germline V gene. This CDR3 reads CASSVAGNQETQYF. The CDR3 nucleotides read TGTGCCAGCAGCGTAGCGGGTAACCAAGAGACCCAGTACTTC.

The CDR3 here is CASMLAGNSYEQYF. Here the CDR3 DNA reads TGTGCCAGCATGCTAGCCGGAAACTCCTACGAGCAGTACTTC. This chain links TRBV9 with TRBJ2-7, with D maybe TRBD2 (5 bases). Trimming stripped 6 bases from V and 0 bases from J, with 13 bases between. This CDR3 region has 14 residues. CDR1 is SGDLS, CDR2 YYNGEE, per germline.

The J gene is TRBJ2-3, the V gene TRBV11-3; the D gene is possibly TRBD1 (5 bases). V gave up 4 bases and J gave up 4 bases, with 15 bases separating them. Germline V gene sequence: CDR1 SGHNT, CDR2 YENEEA. CDR3 length equals 15 residues. DNA of the CDR3: TGTGCCAGCAGCTATAGGGGAAGTGGCGCAGATACGCAGTATTTT. It translates to CASSYRGSGADTQYF.

The rearrangement links TRBV12-5 to TRBJ2-1, with 15 positions matching TRBD2. There are 17 residues in the CDR3. J gave up 8 bases and V 3 bases, and 8 bases lay outside the gene matches. Germline V gene lookup returns CDR1 LGHNT and CDR2 FRNRAP. CDR3 coding DNA: TGTGCTAGTGGTTTATCCCGGACTAGCGGGAGGGCCGATGAGCAGTTCTTC. It is translated as CASGLSRTSGRADEQFF.

In nucleotides, the CDR3 is TGTGCCAGCAGCAAAAAGGGGGATAGGGCAGATACGCAGTATTTT. It translates to CASSKKGDRADTQYF. The chain joins TRBV21-1 to TRBJ2-3; TRBD1, as called in the table, went unchecked against the DNA. TRBV21-1 is a pseudogene segment. CDR3 length: 15 amino acids.

V gene TRBV4-1 combines with J gene TRBJ2-5; 7 nucleotides align to TRBD2. The V gene's germline CDR1 is MGHRA and CDR2 YSYEKL. The CDR3 spans 16 residues. V dropped 4 bases and J dropped 0; count of bases not matched to a gene: 8. CDR3 sequence reads: CASSPGAGGYQETQYF. The CDR3 DNA reads TGCGCCAGCAGCCCCGGGGCCGGGGGGTACCAAGAGACCCAGTACTTC.

The chain uses TRBV6-1 and TRBJ1-2; D uncertain. From germline, CDR1 is MNHNS and CDR2 SASEGT. V lost 8 bases to trimming and J lost 4 bases, with 11 bases between them. The length of the CDR3 is 12 residues. As DNA, the CDR3 is TGTGCCAGCCTTCAGGATCTCTATGGCTACACCTTC. Its protein is CASLQDLYGYTF.

The chain carries TRBV2 and TRBJ1-4, with 8 nucleotides matching TRBD1. Germline V CDR1 and CDR2: SNHLY, FYNNEI. V gave up 8 bases and J gave up 5 bases; unmatched junction bases: 7. This CDR3 contains 14 residues. The CDR3 here is CASGKRTGNEKLFF. CDR3 bases: TGTGCCAGCGGAAAAAGGACAGGGAATGAAAAACTGTTTTTT. Looking up the rest from reference TRBV2 and TRBJ1-4 gives the full variable domain: EPEVTQTPSHQVTQMGQEVILRCVPISNHLYFYWYRQILGQKVEFLVSFYNNEISEKSEIFDDQFSVERPDGSNFTLKIRSTKLEDSAMYFCASGKRTGNEKLFFGSGTQLSVL.

The chain couples TRBV29-1 to TRBJ1-4, with D possibly matching TRBD1 (5 bases). Trimming pared 1 base from V and 6 bases from J, leaving 15 bases between. Germline V gene data show CDR1 as SQVTM and CDR2 as ANQGSEA. The CDR3 has 15 amino acids. DNA of the CDR3: TGCAGCGTTGAAGTGGTTGGGGGGTCATATGAAAAACTGTTTTTT. This gives the protein CSVEVVGGSYEKLFF.

The chain is built from TRBV11-3 and TRBJ2-2, with D maybe TRBD1 (6 bases). Per germline, CDR1 SGHNT and CDR2 YENEEA. The CDR3 is made up of 16 amino acids. Trimming left V 1 base short and J 5 bases short, with 14 bases between. This chain's CDR3 is CASSLVPGVGTGELFF. CDR3 DNA: TGTGCCAGCAGCTTAGTCCCAGGGGTGGGGACCGGGGAGCTGTTTTTT.

The rearrangement uses TRBV2 and TRBJ1-5; D may be TRBD1 (5 bases). The CDR3 extends over 15 amino acids. The V gene lost 7 bases and the J gene lost 2 bases, with 15 bases spanning the gap. Germline CDR1 is SNHLY and CDR2 is FYNNEI. CDR3 in DNA: TGTGCCAGCATACGGAGTTCGGGGGGCAATCAGCCCCAGCATTTT. Translated: CASIRSSGGNQPQHF.

This clone was seen a handful of times. The chain links TRBV28 to TRBJ1-3, with D hard to call. The CDR3 extends over 14 amino acids. The V gene lost 3 bases and the J gene lost 4 bases, with 10 bases spanning the gap. Per germline, CDR1 MDHEN and CDR2 SYDVKM. The DNA of the CDR3 is TGTGCCAGCAGTTTCGACATCATCGGAAACACCATATATTTT. Translated, it gives CASSFDIIGNTIYF.

V is TRBV2 and J is TRBJ2-7, with 9 bases identical to TRBD1. Germline assignment: CDR1 SNHLY and CDR2 FYNNEI. The CDR3 runs to 15 residues. V trimming: 6 bases; J trimming: 4 bases; junction bases outside the gene matches: 10. CDR3 DNA sequence: TGTGCCAGCAGGGCAAGGACAGGGGAAGTGTACGAGCAGTACTTC. Protein product: CASRARTGEVYEQYF.

The chain carries TRBV7-9 and TRBJ2-5; 7 bases are shared with TRBD1. The CDR3 runs 13 residues. Per germline, CDR1 SEHNR and CDR2 FQNEAQ (reference sequence). The J segment lost 3 bases and the V segment lost 7 bases, leaving 5 bases of the junction unmatched. The CDR3 loop is CASKAGTEETQYF. The CDR3 nucleotides read TGTGCCAGCAAAGCCGGGACAGAAGAGACCCAGTACTTC.

The chain carries TRBV4-1 and TRBJ1-2; 7 bases are a match to TRBD1. The ends lost 1 base at V and 3 bases at J; junction bases unmatched: 5. CDR3 length: 15 amino acids. Germline CDR1 MGHRA, CDR2 YSYEKL. CDR3 DNA: TGCGCCAGCAGCCAAGGGACAGGTGGGGACTATGGCTACACCTTC. Its translation: CASSQGTGGDYGYTF.

The rearrangement joins TRBV28 to TRBJ1-1, with a weak D call TRBD1 (5 bases). The V end lost 0 bases, the J end lost 6 bases, and 11 bases lay between the germline ends. The CDR3 contains 14 residues. Germline assignment: CDR1 MDHEN and CDR2 SYDVKM. The CDR3 loop is CASSLWTAGAEAFF. CDR3 DNA: TGTGCCAGCAGTTTATGGACAGCGGGGGCTGAAGCTTTCTTT.

This clone was seen only a few times. The chain is built from TRBV9 and TRBJ1-2; D is perhaps TRBD1 (6 bases). Germline V gene sequence: CDR1 SGDLS, CDR2 YYNGEE. The CDR3 loop spans 14 amino acids. The ends were cut back, 1 base at V and 7 bases at J, with 14 bases in the middle. Written as DNA, the CDR3 is TGTGCCAGCAGCGTATCTCGGGGGGCGGGTGGCTACACCTTC. The encoded protein is CASSVSRGAGGYTF.

The chain recombines TRBV29-1 with TRBJ1-2; 7 nucleotides agree with TRBD1. J gave up 6 bases and V 2 bases, and 9 bases lay outside the gene matches. CDR3 length: 14 residues. Germline V gives CDR1 SQVTM, CDR2 ANQGSEA. DNA of the CDR3: TGCAGCGTTGAATATATGTTTACAGGGGATGGCTACACCTTC. It specifies CSVEYMFTGDGYTF.